The following is a TCR beta chain sequence with its context. This clone's antigen is unknown. No qualities accompany the bases; no much larger clone lies one base away. The data belong to a study of blood T cell repertoires in COVID-19 (TCRdb year 2020). Notes on the research overall: The collaborator samples originated in the United States, Italy and Spain and spanned the acute and convalescent phases of COVID-19. The prospective study material was composed of cDNA or gDNA derived from T cells, B-cell-depleted T cells, or PBMCs. Subjects who had been exposed to COVID-19, were actively infected with it, or had recovered from it provided the deeply sampled blood TCRbeta repertoires that made up the dataset. The repertoires were released in a freely available public database intended as a resource for research on the immune response to SARS-CoV-2. Samples were obtained from the ongoing ImmuneRACE study (first 160 participants) and from about 1,300 subjects provided by 6 global collaborators. A de-identified subject ID, COVID-19 status, age in years and sex were almost always included in the sample metadata. Where available, HLA class I and class II types were taken from metadata supplied by the sample provider and were not determined by assay-based typing. Summary of the overall study and its limitations: How much clinical and demographic metadata was included differed by source and by participant, and the metadata was provided uncurated.

Each collaborating institution followed its own protocols to collect whole blood in K2EDTA tubes. For TCRbeta analysis, collaborator samples were shipped as frozen whole blood, as isolated PBMCs, or as DNA extracted from either sample type. After removal of 5 bases from V and 12 bases from J, the junction retains 6 bases not matched to a gene. CDR1 and CDR2 are drawn from the germline V gene (reference sequence): LGHDT, YNNKEL. Taken from cysteine to phenylalanine, the CDR3 has 13 residues. Here the CDR3 DNA is all that survives: 39 bases in frame from base 1. TCRbeta CDR3 regions were amplified from genomic DNA using the immunoSEQ Assay, a bias-controlled multiplex PCR. The original methods were these. The number of nucleated cells in each sample was estimated by amplification of reference gene primers within the assay. To quantify the absolute abundance of each unique TCRbeta CDR3 rearrangement, sequence reads were collapsed and filtered. Productive Simpson clonality was computed per sample as the square root of Simpson's diversity index over productive rearrangements. TCRdb retrieved this table from immuneACCESS and kept in-frame rearrangements only. Not all clones are present; in checked studies, unresolved V genes account for under half, and no reason is known for the remainder. V and J calls and clone size are those listed in that table; D and trimming were worked out from the DNA. The sample table contains some 400,000 clones; only one count was recorded for around 87% of them. Under 3% of the sample is taken by the ten largest.

The clonotype originates from a human donor in a cohort sampled during active COVID-19. Specimen: peripheral blood. The chain joins TRBV3-1 (or the pseudogene TRBV3-2) to TRBJ2-3; 12 bases in between match TRBD2. The DNA sequence is given as TGTGCCAGCAGCTTGTGGACTAGCGGGGACCAGTATTTT. The resulting protein is CASSLWTSGDQYF.